The 18 T cell receptor beta chains below were found in one sample sequenced in a study of T-cell reconstitution after alpha-beta-depleted transplantation in children listed by TCRdb under 2016. The sample's treatment or condition label, decoded: allogeneic hematopoietic cell transplantation with graft depleted of TCRalphabeta T cells and CD19 B cells. Library preparation employed PCR. The reads were generated on an Illumina HiSeq 2500. Molecular barcoding was employed in the preparation of TCR libraries, with unique molecular identifiers being used to normalize TCRbeta repertoire quantification. TCRdb redid the processing of the public reads, applying fastp at Q25 and MiXCR, and retained in-frame beta chains. Rows with one shared CDR3 protein collapse into an entry with the most common genes and DNA. This sample gives about 120,000 distinct CDR3 sequences in total; 20% to 25% of them show up just once. The biggest ten clones account for about 10% of the sample.

The material sequenced was PBMCs, mostly from graft donor cells, taken 180 days after TCRalphabeta/CD19-depleted stem cell transplant. These receptors all come from a male patient between 2 and 10 years old who had a stem cell transplant for chronic granulomatous disease, so the T cells may come from the graft donor.

This clonotype was detected only a few times. CDR3 in DNA: TGTGCCAGCAGTGACAAGGGGCCTGGGGCCAACGTCCTGACTTTC. Its protein product is CASSDKGPGANVLTF. The chain recombines TRBV9 with TRBJ2-6, with D possibly being TRBD1 (5 bases). The CDR3 length is 15 residues. Germline values: CDR1 SGDLS, CDR2 YYNGEE. Trimming took off 5 bases at V and 2 bases at J, with 11 bases between the two ends.

This clonotype was recorded many times. This chain joins TRBV12-3 or TRBV12-4 and TRBJ2-1; D gene uncertain. The V and J ends lost 4 bases and 5 bases respectively, with 9 bases between them. CDR3 size: 13 residues. CDR3 in amino acids: CASSSLRDNEQFF. CDR3 sequence (DNA): TGTGCCAGCAGTTCGTTACGGGACAATGAGCAGTTCTTC.

This clonotype was recorded at least ten times. The chain's CDR3 is CASSLGTEPHEQYF. The CDR3 DNA is TGTGCCAGCAGTTTAGGGACAGAGCCTCACGAGCAGTACTTC. The J gene is TRBJ2-7, the V gene TRBV12-3 or TRBV12-4; weak D call: TRBD1 (6 bases). Trimming shortened V by 1 base and J by 5 bases, and 12 bases separated the two germline ends. The CDR3 is 14 residues long.

This clonotype was recorded at least ten times. The chain links TRBV12-3 or TRBV12-4 to TRBJ2-3; 7 nucleotides align to TRBD1. J was trimmed by 6 bases and V by 4 bases; bases with no gene match: 7. This CDR3 has 14 residues. CDR3 loop: CASSSTRGQDTQYF. DNA of the CDR3: TGTGCCAGCAGTTCAACACGGGGACAGGATACGCAGTATTTT.

This clonotype came up many times. The V call is TRBV6-5, the J call TRBJ2-7; 11 bases are a match to TRBD2. CDR3 size: 18 residues. Trimming at V came to 2 bases and at J to 5 bases, leaving 14 bases not matched to a gene. CDR1 is MNHEY, CDR2 SVGAGI, per germline. CDR3 sequence reads: CASSYPLGVAGGVNEQYF. The CDR3 nucleotides are TGTGCCAGCAGTTACCCTCTGGGGGTAGCGGGAGGGGTCAACGAGCAGTACTTC.

This clonotype occurred a few times. J is TRBJ2-3 and V is TRBV20-1; 11 nucleotides match TRBD2. This CDR3 comprises 16 residues. The V gene end was trimmed by 5 bases and the J gene end by 0 bases; junction bases not matched to a gene: 7. CDR1 DFQATT and CDR2 SNEGSKA come from the germline V gene (reference sequence). The CDR3 region is CSAALTSGGSTDTQYF. Written as DNA, the CDR3 is TGCAGTGCTGCCCTTACTAGCGGGGGTAGCACAGATACGCAGTATTTT.

The table lists this clonotype with a few counts. The chain carries TRBV5-1 and TRBJ2-5, with TRBD2 as a possible D gene (5 bases). The CDR3 has 13 residues. V dropped 5 bases and J dropped 9 bases, with 17 bases sitting between them. Germline V gene data show CDR1 as SGHRS and CDR2 as YFSETQ. CDR3 DNA sequence: TGCGCCAGCAGTATTGAAAGACTGGGAGCCCAGTACTTC. Translation gives CASSIERLGAQYF. The entire variable domain, with the rest obtained from reference TRBV5-1 and TRBJ2-5, is as follows: KAGVTQTPRYLIKTRGQQVTLSCSPISGHRSVSWYQQTPGQGLQFLFEYFSETQRNKGNFPGRFSGRQFSNSRSEMNVSTLELGDSALYLCASSIERLGAQYFGPGTRLLVL.

This clonotype was seen ten or more times. The J gene is TRBJ2-1, the V gene TRBV20-1; TRBD2 agrees at 9 bases. The CDR3 has 15 residues. Germline-derived CDR1 and CDR2 are DFQATT and SNEGSKA (reference sequence). The J segment lost 6 bases and the V segment lost 6 bases, leaving 12 bases of the junction unmatched. In nucleotides, the CDR3 is TGCAGTGCCCAGAAACCAACTAGCGGGTCCAATGAGCAGTTCTTC. It yields the protein CSAQKPTSGSNEQFF.

The CDR3 DNA reads as TGTGCCAGCAGCTTGCCTCTCTCAGAGACCTACACAGATACGCAGTATTTT. Translation gives CASSLPLSETYTDTQYF. The chain combines TRBV5-5 with TRBJ2-3, with unresolved D. With 1 base removed from V and 2 bases from J, the gap between germline ends came to 17 bases. Per germline, CDR1 SGHKS and CDR2 YYEKEE (reference sequence). The CDR3 runs 17 residues.

The chain has TRBV6-6 and TRBJ1-5; TRBD1 matches 8 bases. Unmatched junction bases numbered 3, after V lost 5 bases and J lost 6 bases. Germline V gene sequence: CDR1 MNHNY, CDR2 SVGAGI (reference sequence). CDR3 length: 13 amino acids. DNA for the CDR3: TGTGCCAGCAGTCCGACAGGGGCTCAGCCCCAGCATTTT. Protein product: CASSPTGAQPQHF.

At least ten counts were recorded for this clonotype. V usage is TRBV9 and J usage is TRBJ1-1, with 8 bases matching TRBD1. After removal of 0 bases from V and 3 bases from J, the junction contained 1 base not matched to a gene. The V gene's germline CDR1 is SGDLS and CDR2 YYNGEE. The CDR3 covers 14 residues. CDR3 coding DNA: TGTGCCAGCAGCGTAGGACAGGGGTACACTGAAGCTTTCTTT. Translated: CASSVGQGYTEAFF. The full variable domain, completed using reference TRBV9 and TRBJ1-1, is DSGVTQTPKHLITATGQRVTLRCSPRSGDLSVYWYQQSLDQGLQFLIQYYNGEERAKGNILERFSAQQFPDLHSELNLSSLELGDSALYFCASSVGQGYTEAFFGQGTRLTVV.

This clonotype was detected ten times or more. The DNA of the CDR3 is TGCAGTGCTAGGCTAGCGGGAGCAGATACGCAGTATTTT. Its translation is CSARLAGADTQYF. The chain joins TRBV20-1 to TRBJ2-3; 10 nucleotides line up with TRBD2. This CDR3 is 13 amino acids long. Germline assignment: CDR1 DFQATT and CDR2 SNEGSKA (reference sequence). V shed 3 bases, J shed 4 bases, and the junction held 1 base outside the gene matches.

This clonotype was seen only a few times. This CDR3 is CASSLYQRDFSYNEQFF. In nucleotides, the CDR3 is TGTGCCAGCAGTCTATACCAGCGGGACTTCTCCTACAATGAGCAGTTCTTC. The chain uses TRBV12-3 or TRBV12-4 and TRBJ2-1, with 7 nucleotides matching TRBD2. The V gene end was trimmed by 5 bases and the J gene end by 0 bases; junction bases not matched to a gene: 10. The CDR3 is 17 residues long.

Ten or more counts support this clonotype. CDR3 amino acids: CASRQGEGAATEAFF. The CDR3 nucleotides read TGCGCCAGCAGACAGGGGGAGGGGGCGGCCACTGAAGCTTTCTTT. The chain is built from TRBV5-1 and TRBJ1-1, with 8 bases aligning to TRBD1. Per the germline V gene, CDR1 is SGHRS and CDR2 is YFSETQ. Trimming removed 5 bases from V and 4 bases from J; junction bases left unmatched: 10. This CDR3 has 15 residues.

The chain links TRBV12-3 or TRBV12-4 to TRBJ2-3; 11 positions agree with TRBD1. The CDR3 runs 15 residues. The V segment lost 5 bases and the J segment 3 bases; nucleotides outside the gene matches: 4. The CDR3 DNA follows: TGTGCCAGCAGTGGGACAGGGGGAAGGACAGATACGCAGTATTTT. Translated, it gives CASSGTGGRTDTQYF.

The chain joins TRBV5-5 to TRBJ2-3, with TRBD2 identical over 14 bases. Per germline, CDR1 SGHKS and CDR2 YYEKEE (reference sequence). The CDR3 totals 16 residues. The V and J ends lost 4 bases and 4 bases, in that order; junction bases with no gene match: 5. The chain's CDR3 is CASSHGTSGRADTQYF. The CDR3 DNA follows: TGTGCCAGCAGCCACGGGACTAGCGGGAGAGCAGATACGCAGTATTTT.

This clonotype was counted ten times or more. The chain combines TRBV20-1 with TRBJ2-1, with D possibly being TRBD2 (6 bases). This CDR3 is built from 15 residues. The ends were cut back, 1 base at V and 0 bases at J, with 10 bases in the middle. From germline, CDR1 is DFQATT and CDR2 SNEGSKA (reference sequence). CDR3 coding DNA: TGCAGTGCTAGAGGACCCGGGAGCTCCTACAATGAGCAGTTCTTC. Protein: CSARGPGSSYNEQFF.

The chain links TRBV27 to TRBJ2-2, with D unresolved. CDR3 length equals 13 residues. Trimming removed 3 bases at V and 7 bases at J, with 9 bases between. Germline values: CDR1 MNHEY, CDR2 SMNVEV (reference sequence). CDR3 region: CASSLARYGELFF. DNA of the CDR3: TGTGCCAGCAGTTTGGCCAGATACGGGGAGCTGTTTTTT.